This entry describes one T cell receptor beta chain. Antigen specificity is unknown. This sample stems from a study of cytomegalovirus exposure and HLA in healthy donors. Study-wide findings and caveats: Productive rates of about 87% or about 30% were seen for most TCR beta V segments in an earlier analysis. A later analysis reportedly found fewer N-insertions in an Asian-associated ancestry cluster than the approximately 700-donor mean. With DRB1 most and HLA-C fewest, TCR association rates differed between HLA loci in a later analysis.

CDR1 is LGHNA and CDR2 is YNFKEQ in the germline V gene. This CDR3 spans 13 amino acids. Trimming pared 4 bases from V and 4 bases from J, leaving 8 bases between. Researchers ran the PCR with 60 Vbeta and 13 Jbeta primers. Original processing methods: Around 10 million of the approximately 80 million unique TCR beta chains counted in a later analysis were shared. Method: immunoSEQ multiplex PCR; TCRdb's copy keeps in-frame clones and lacks some. For V, J and clone size, that table is used; D and trimming come from the DNA. Across just over 200,000 clones, the top ten clones capture about 1.1% of the sample.

The V and J genes are TRBV4-2 and TRBJ2-1; a possible D gene is TRBD2 (5 bases). Sequencing was carried out using PBMCs. The TCR sequence derives from a girl aged 2 to 10 in good health and CMV-seropositive. DNA for the CDR3: TGTGCCAGCAGCCCCGGGGTTTACAATGAGCAGTTCTTC. This sequence encodes CASSPGVYNEQFF.